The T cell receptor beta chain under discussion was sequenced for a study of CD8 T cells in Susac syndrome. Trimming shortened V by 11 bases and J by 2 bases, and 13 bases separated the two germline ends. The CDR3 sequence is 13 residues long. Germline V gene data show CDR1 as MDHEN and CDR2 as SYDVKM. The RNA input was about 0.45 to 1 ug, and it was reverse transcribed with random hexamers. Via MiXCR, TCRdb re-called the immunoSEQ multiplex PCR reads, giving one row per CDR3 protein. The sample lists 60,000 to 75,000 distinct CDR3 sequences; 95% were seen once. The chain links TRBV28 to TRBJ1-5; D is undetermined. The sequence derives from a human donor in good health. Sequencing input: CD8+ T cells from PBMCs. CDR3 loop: CALSTWGNQPQHF. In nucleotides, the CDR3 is TGTGCCCTATCGACCTGGGGCAATCAGCCCCAGCATTTT.